The 20 T cell receptor beta chains below were found in one sample sequenced in a study of control samples from healthy donors and cancer patients. Assay: immunoSEQ multiplex PCR; the TCRdb copy retains only in-frame clones and omits some. The repertoire holds over 75,000 clones, with roughly 78% as singletons. The specimen was blood. The receptors originated from a man in his sixties in good health.

This chain joins TRBV7-9 and TRBJ1-5, with 8 bases fitting TRBD1. The CDR3 has 14 amino acids. Germline assignment: CDR1 SEHNR and CDR2 FQNEAQ (reference sequence). V gave up 4 bases and J gave up 9 bases; unmatched junction bases: 8. For the CDR3, the DNA is TGTGCCAGCAGCTCCGGACAGGGCGTGAGGCCCCAGCATTTT. Encoded protein: CASSSGQGVRPQHF.

This clone was observed once. This chain uses TRBV27 with TRBJ2-1; 10 bases line up with TRBD2. The CDR3 extends over 15 amino acids. J lost 4 bases, V lost 3 bases, and 3 bases had no gene match. CDR1 and CDR2 (germline): MNHEY, SMNVEV (reference sequence). The CDR3 region has the DNA TGTGCCAGCAGTTTGGGTAGCGGGGGGTACAATGAGCAGTTCTTC. Residues: CASSLGSGGYNEQFF.

V usage is TRBV5-1 and J usage is TRBJ2-7; D unclear. Per the germline V gene, CDR1 is SGHRS and CDR2 is YFSETQ. V gave up 3 bases and J gave up 3 bases, with 13 bases separating them. This CDR3 spans 14 amino acids. In DNA, the CDR3 is TGCGCCAGCAGCTCCGGATCCAACTTCTACGAGCAGTACTTC. Translation gives CASSSGSNFYEQYF.

The chain links TRBV2 to TRBJ2-7; 9 bases match TRBD1. The CDR3 consists of 14 residues. Germline V lookup: CDR1 SNHLY, CDR2 FYNNEI. The trim removed 2 bases at V and 5 bases at J, leaving 4 bases unmatched. As DNA, the CDR3 is TGTGCCAGCAGTGAACGGACAGGGGACAACGAGCAGTACTTC. Translated: CASSERTGDNEQYF. Together with reference TRBV2 and TRBJ2-7, the CDR3 gives the full variable domain: EPEVTQTPSHQVTQMGQEVILRCVPISNHLYFYWYRQILGQKVEFLVSFYNNEISEKSEIFDDQFSVERPDGSNFTLKIRSTKLEDSAMYFCASSERTGDNEQYFGPGTRLTVT.

This clone was detected a few times. The rearrangement links TRBV4-2 to TRBJ2-7; D is uncertain. Germline CDR1 reads LGHNA; CDR2 reads YNFKEQ. The CDR3 is made up of 15 amino acids. V lost 0 bases and J lost 0, with 9 bases in between. The CDR3 spells CASSQDLRGSYEQYF. The CDR3 region has the DNA TGTGCCAGCAGCCAAGACCTCCGAGGCTCCTACGAGCAGTACTTC.

The V gene is TRBV4-2, the J gene TRBJ2-6; D not resolved. From germline, CDR1 is LGHNA and CDR2 YNFKEQ. The V gene lost 1 base and the J gene lost 4 bases, with 8 bases spanning the gap. The CDR3 covers 15 residues. CDR3 coding DNA: TGTGCCAGCAGCCAAGGGATGGGGGGGGCCAACGTCCTGACTTTC. Protein: CASSQGMGGANVLTF.

The rearrangement links TRBV6-1 to TRBJ2-5, with D hard to call. Germline CDR1 reads MNHNS; CDR2 reads SASEGT. V was clipped by 2 bases and J by 2 bases, with 12 bases between them. CDR3 length: 15 residues. The CDR3 is CASSEMGSLQETQYF. For the CDR3, the DNA is TGTGCCAGCAGTGAAATGGGCAGCCTACAAGAGACCCAGTACTTC.

The chain has TRBV6-1 and TRBJ1-6, with 7 bases identical to TRBD1. The length of the CDR3 is 16 residues. Germline CDR1 reads MNHNS; CDR2 reads SASEGT. V lost 0 bases to trimming and J lost 6 bases; unmatched junction nucleotides: 5. CDR3 DNA: TGTGCCAGCAGTGAAGCCCCCACAGGGGCTAATTCACCCCTCCACTTT. The encoded protein is CASSEAPTGANSPLHF.

The chain uses TRBV6-5 and TRBJ2-2, with TRBD2 identical over 8 bases. The J segment lost 7 bases and the V segment lost 6 bases, leaving 7 bases of the junction unmatched. Germline CDR1 is MNHEY and CDR2 is SVGAGI. This CDR3 has 14 amino acids. CDR3 nucleotide sequence: TGTGCCAGCAGGAAACTAGCGGCGGGCGGGGAGCTGTTTTTT. Encoded protein: CASRKLAAGGELFF.

A few counts support this clone. The chain recombines TRBV19 with TRBJ2-5; 10 positions agree with TRBD2. Trimming took 4 bases from V and 4 from J; bases not matched to a gene: 6. Germline loops: CDR1 LNHDA, CDR2 SQIVND (reference sequence). The CDR3 runs to 15 residues. This CDR3 reads CASSTRTSGLETQYF. DNA for the CDR3: TGTGCCAGTAGTACTCGGACTAGCGGATTAGAGACCCAGTACTTC.

This chain joins TRBV5-1 and TRBJ1-6, with 9 bases that match TRBD1. CDR1 is SGHRS and CDR2 is YFSETQ in the germline V gene. The V segment lost 0 bases and the J segment 7 bases; nucleotides outside the gene matches: 2. The CDR3 length is 15 residues. The CDR3, as DNA: TGCGCCAGCAGCTTGGCCGGGACAGGGAATTCACCCCTCCACTTT. Amino acid sequence: CASSLAGTGNSPLHF. Together with reference TRBV5-1 and TRBJ1-6, the CDR3 gives the full variable domain: KAGVTQTPRYLIKTRGQQVTLSCSPISGHRSVSWYQQTPGQGLQFLFEYFSETQRNKGNFPGRFSGRQFSNSRSEMNVSTLELGDSALYLCASSLAGTGNSPLHFGNGTRLTVT.

The chain combines TRBV7-6 with TRBJ1-1; TRBD1 might be the D (6 bases). This CDR3 is built from 13 residues. V was pared by 4 bases and J by 6 bases, with 12 bases between. Germline V CDR1 and CDR2: SGHVS, FNYEAQ. The chain's CDR3 is CASSSTGYAEAFF. As DNA, the CDR3 is TGTGCCAGCAGCTCGACAGGCTACGCTGAAGCTTTCTTT.

The rearrangement links TRBV10-2 to TRBJ1-1; unclear D gene. V was trimmed by 2 bases and J by 1 base, leaving 5 bases between them. The length of the CDR3 is 13 residues. The germline gives CDR1 WSHSY, CDR2 SAAADI. The CDR3 DNA reads as TGCGCCAGCAGTGAGCGGGAGAACACTGAAGCTTTCTTT. Translating it yields CASSERENTEAFF.

The V call is TRBV29-1, the J call TRBJ2-6, with a weak D call TRBD1 (5 bases). V was shortened by 6 bases and J by 0 bases, with 9 bases between the two germline ends. The CDR3 has 14 residues. Germline lookup yields CDR1 SQVTM and CDR2 ANQGSEA. In DNA form, the CDR3 reads TGCAGCGTGACAGCCTCCTCTGGGGCCAACGTCCTGACTTTC. Translated, it gives CSVTASSGANVLTF.

This clone was found a few times. The chain employs TRBV6-5 and TRBJ2-7; D is unclear. This CDR3 spans 13 amino acids. Germline CDR1 reads MNHEY; CDR2 reads SVGAGI. V gave up 5 bases and J gave up 4 bases, with 12 bases separating them. CDR3 in amino acids: CASSLGWGYEQYF. DNA for the CDR3: TGTGCCAGCAGTCTTGGCTGGGGATACGAGCAGTACTTC.

The DNA for the CDR3 is TGTGCCAGCAGTTCGGGGGGGTTCACCGGGGAGCTGTTTTTT. Translated: CASSSGGFTGELFF. The chain carries TRBV6-5 and TRBJ2-2, with TRBD2 matching 8 bases. This CDR3 has 14 residues. CDR1 is MNHEY and CDR2 is SVGAGI in the germline V gene. Trimming cost V 4 bases and J 4 bases; bases outside gene matches: 2.

This CDR3 is CASSLLGGSTNEKLFF. The CDR3 nucleotides read TGTGCCAGCAGCCTCCTCGGGGGGTCAACTAATGAAAAACTGTTTTTT. V is TRBV5-4 and J is TRBJ1-4, with a possible D match to TRBD1 (5 bases). Germline CDR1 SGHNT, CDR2 YYREEE (reference sequence). V gave up 4 bases and J gave up 0 bases, with 13 bases separating them. The CDR3 has 16 amino acids.

The V and J genes are TRBV6-5 and TRBJ2-1, with TRBD1 as a possible D gene (7 bases). V lost 4 bases to trimming and J lost 1 base, with 11 bases between them. CDR1 and CDR2 (germline): MNHEY, SVGAGI. The CDR3 is 15 amino acids. The CDR3 DNA reads as TGTGCCAGCAGTTCGACAGGGAGGTCCTACAATGAGCAGTTCTTC. Translating it yields CASSSTGRSYNEQFF.

V and J are TRBV7-2 and TRBJ2-7; a possible D gene is TRBD2 (6 bases). The V gene lost 5 bases and the J gene lost 4 bases, with 12 bases spanning the gap. Germline lookup yields CDR1 SGHTA and CDR2 FQGNSA. This CDR3 region has 13 residues. The CDR3, as DNA: TGTGCCAGCAGCCAACTCGCGGGGTACGAGCAGTACTTC. Amino acids: CASSQLAGYEQYF.

The rearrangement uses TRBV28 and TRBJ2-5; a weak D match, TRBD2 (7 bases). The ends were cut back, 8 bases at V and 4 bases at J, with 17 bases in the middle. CDR1 and CDR2 from the germline V gene are MDHEN and SYDVKM. This CDR3 comprises 14 residues. The CDR3 bases are TGTGCCAGCGCCCGCGTAGGGGGGGTAGAGACCCAGTACTTC. Its protein product is CASARVGGVETQYF.